The clone carrying this TCR beta chain was picked up many times. This entry belongs to a study of tumor-infiltrating lymphocytes in oesophageal squamous cell carcinoma. TCRdb ran MiXCR on the PCR reads and lists one entry per CDR3 protein. Of roughly 21,000 distinct CDR3 sequences in the sample, more than 30% were seen once. This CDR3 spans 14 amino acids. Trimming took off 3 bases at V and 1 base at J, with 10 bases between the two ends. This clonotype originated in a male donor with esophageal squamous cell carcinoma. Sequencing was carried out using esophageal tumor tissue. The rearrangement links TRBV12-3 or TRBV12-4 to TRBJ2-7, with D hard to call. The CDR3 here is CASSLSLGSYEQYF. DNA for the CDR3: TGTGCCAGCAGTTTGAGTCTTGGGTCCTACGAGCAGTACTTC.